Listed below are T cell receptor beta chains from one sample, sequenced in a study of shared clonotypes between healthy human individuals. The table came from immunoSEQ multiplex PCR; TCRdb's copy has only in-frame clones and leaves some out. Found here are over a million clones, 96% of them singletons; the top ten hold roughly 1.2%. The source material was naive CD4+ T cells sorted from blood. These receptors were taken from a man aged 30 to 39 in good health. CDR3s include the opening cysteine and the closing phenylalanine or tryptophan. The D gene is left open where the match is weak. The size field is filled for only some rows; it gives once, few, many or a size class.

cdr3_nt	cdr3_aa	clone_size	v_call	j_call	d_call
TGTGCCAGCAGTTACTTAATCAGCGGGGCCAACGTCCTGACTTTC	CASSYLISGANVLTF	.	TRBV6-5	TRBJ2-6	.
TGTGCCAGCAGTGAAATTCGGCGGGATGAGCAGTTCTTC	CASSEIRRDEQFF	once	TRBV2	TRBJ2-1	.
TGTGCCAGCAGTTTGTGGCCGTGGCGGGAGGCGGGAGATCGGCCCGAGCAGTACTTC	CASSLWPWREAGDRPEQYF	.	TRBV28	TRBJ2-7	TRBD2
TGTGCCAGCAGCGTAGTGGGCGACGGCACAGATACGCAGTATTTT	CASSVVGDGTDTQYF	.	TRBV9	TRBJ2-3	.
TGTGCCAGTAGTATCTTGGCTAGCGGAGGTACCTACGAGCAGTACTTC	CASSILASGGTYEQYF	.	TRBV19	TRBJ2-7	TRBD2
TGTGCCAGCAGCAGACAGGCCTACGAGCAGTACTTC	CASSRQAYEQYF	.	TRBV5-4	TRBJ2-7	.
TGTGCCAGCTCACTGCCGGGAGCCACAGATACGCAGTATTTT	CASSLPGATDTQYF	once	TRBV18	TRBJ2-3	.
TGTGCCAGCAGTGAATTGATACAGAGCGAGCAGTACTTC	CASSELIQSEQYF	.	TRBV25-1	TRBJ2-7	.
TGTGCCAGTAGTAAGCTCTCTCCTCGGGGCTCCTACAATGAGCAGTTCTTC	CASSKLSPRGSYNEQFF	.	TRBV19	TRBJ2-1	.
TGCGCCAGCAGCTTGGGACGGAATAATGAAAAACTGTTTTTT	CASSLGRNNEKLFF	.	TRBV5-1	TRBJ1-4	.
TGTGCCAGCTCACTGGACAGAGAAGAGACCCAGTACTTC	CASSLDREETQYF	.	TRBV18	TRBJ2-5	.
TGTGCCAGCTCACCTGTCAGGGGAAATAATGAGCAGTTCTTC	CASSPVRGNNEQFF	.	TRBV18	TRBJ2-1	.
TGTGCCAGCAGCGGAGGTGGTAGGCTGAACACTGAAGCTTTCTTT	CASSGGGRLNTEAFF	.	TRBV9	TRBJ1-1	.
TGTGCCAGCAGTTCCCCCGGGACCTCCTACGAGCAGTACTTC	CASSSPGTSYEQYF	.	TRBV28	TRBJ2-7	.
TGTGCCATGGGTCCGGGACTCTCCTACGAGCAGTACTTC	CAMGPGLSYEQYF	.	TRBV10-3	TRBJ2-7	.
TGTGCCAGCGGAAGACTAGCGGGAGGGCCCCGGGAGACCCAGTACTTC	CASGRLAGGPRETQYF	.	TRBV28	TRBJ2-5	TRBD2
TGTGCCAGCAGCGGAGGGGTTATCCCCTACAATGAGCAGTTCTTC	CASSGGVIPYNEQFF	.	TRBV9	TRBJ2-1	.
TGTGCCATCAGTGTCGCGGGGACAGATACGCAGTATTTT	CAISVAGTDTQYF	.	TRBV10-3	TRBJ2-3	.
TGCGCCAGCAGCTTGGTTGAGGGACAGGCCTACGAGCAGTACTTC	CASSLVEGQAYEQYF	.	TRBV5-1	TRBJ2-7	TRBD1
TGTGCCAGCAGCTTGGTCCAGGGAGGGAATCAGCCCCAGCACTTT	CASSLVQGGNQPQHF	once	TRBV5-5	TRBJ1-5	.
TGTGCCAGCAGAGCTCCGGGACAGGGTGCGCCTAACTATGGCTACACCTTC	CASRAPGQGAPNYGYTF	.	TRBV25-1	TRBJ1-2	TRBD1
TGTGCCAGCAGTCCAACCGGGACAGGTTACTACGAGCAGTACTTC	CASSPTGTGYYEQYF	.	TRBV28	TRBJ2-7	TRBD1
TGTGCCAGCAGCAAAGGAAGGGGACAGGGCTACGAGCAGTACTTC	CASSKGRGQGYEQYF	.	TRBV21-1	TRBJ2-7	.
TGTGCCAGCAGCCCCCTAGATGAGCAGTTCTTC	CASSPLDEQFF	.	TRBV7-9	TRBJ2-1	.
TGTGCCAGCAGTACCGGGGCCGTCACAGATACGCAGTATTTT	CASSTGAVTDTQYF	.	TRBV6-5	TRBJ2-3	.
TGTGCCAGCAGCCAAGATAAGTACAATGAGCAGTTCTTC	CASSQDKYNEQFF	.	TRBV14	TRBJ2-1	.
TGTGCCAGCAGCTTGGAGATAGTACAGGGGGGATATGGCTACACCTTC	CASSLEIVQGGYGYTF	.	TRBV7-2	TRBJ1-2	TRBD1